These 20 T cell receptor beta chains came from one sample sequenced in a study of technical replicates of blood from a few donors. Measured with immunoSEQ multiplex PCR; TCRdb has only the in-frame clones, and not every one. Of about 81,000 clones detected, about 81% appear once; the ten largest clones hold around 3.9%. Sequencing was done on a sample of PBMCs. These receptors were taken from a human donor in good health. Some clones in this sample may be carry-over from other donors' samples.

The chain couples TRBV9 to TRBJ1-2; possibly TRBD1 for D (5 bases). The CDR3 runs to 12 residues. Trimming cost V 5 bases and J 6 bases, with 11 bases left between them. In germline, CDR1 is SGDLS, CDR2 YYNGEE. The CDR3 loop is CASRDKVDGYTF. The CDR3 nucleotides are TGTGCCAGCAGGGACAAGGTAGATGGCTACACCTTC.

V gene TRBV2 combines with J gene TRBJ2-2; 10 bases are a match to TRBD2. Germline CDR1 and CDR2: SNHLY and FYNNEI. The junction had 5 bases not matched to a gene; V was cut back by 7 bases and J by 0 bases. The CDR3 runs 16 residues. The CDR3 region is CASISGGPPNTGELFF. CDR3 sequence (DNA): TGTGCCAGCATTAGCGGGGGGCCGCCGAACACCGGGGAGCTGTTTTTT. Combining the CDR3 with reference TRBV2 and TRBJ2-2 gives the whole variable domain EPEVTQTPSHQVTQMGQEVILRCVPISNHLYFYWYRQILGQKVEFLVSFYNNEISEKSEIFDDQFSVERPDGSNFTLKIRSTKLEDSAMYFCASISGGPPNTGELFFGEGSRLTVL.

This chain joins TRBV2 and TRBJ2-3; TRBD1 agrees at 7 bases. This CDR3 spans 13 amino acids. Germline assignment: CDR1 SNHLY and CDR2 FYNNEI. Germline trimming cut 7 bases from V and 5 bases from J; bases unmatched to any gene: 6. CDR3 sequence: CASMAGGLDTQYF. Here the CDR3 DNA reads TGTGCCAGCATGGCAGGGGGATTAGATACGCAGTATTTT. The entire variable domain, with the rest obtained from reference TRBV2 and TRBJ2-3, is as follows: EPEVTQTPSHQVTQMGQEVILRCVPISNHLYFYWYRQILGQKVEFLVSFYNNEISEKSEIFDDQFSVERPDGSNFTLKIRSTKLEDSAMYFCASMAGGLDTQYFGPGTRLTVL.

The chain has TRBV15 and TRBJ1-3, with 8 positions matching TRBD1. With 3 bases clipped from V and 7 bases from J, the junction kept 8 bases outside the gene matches. Germline lookup yields CDR1 LNHNV and CDR2 YYDKDF (reference sequence). CDR3 length equals 15 residues. The CDR3 nucleotides are TGTGCCACCAGCAGGGACTCAGGGGGCGGGAACACCATATATTTT. Its translation: CATSRDSGGGNTIYF.

About this clone: The sample contains more than one DNA sequence encoding this CDR3. The chain links TRBV7-6 to TRBJ2-2; possible D gene TRBD2, 5 bases. From germline, CDR1 is SGHVS and CDR2 FNYEAQ. The V end was cut by 4 bases, the J end by 0 bases, with 6 bases between. The CDR3 is 14 amino acids. As DNA, the CDR3 is TGTGCCAGCAGCTCGACTACGAACACCGGGGAGCTGTTTTTT. Its protein product is CASSSTTNTGELFF.

The chain joins TRBV6-6 to TRBJ1-2; D is undetermined. With 5 bases removed from V and 7 bases from J, the gap between germline ends came to 11 bases. CDR1 is MNHNY and CDR2 is SVGAGI in the germline V gene (reference sequence). CDR3 length equals 12 residues. CDR3 nucleotide sequence: TGTGCCAGCAGTACCCCGGGTACTGGCTACACCTTC. Translation: CASSTPGTGYTF.

A remark on this clone: One end of the junction is discordant with germline, which a read error may explain. This CDR3 is also generated by other DNA sequences in the sample. The CDR3 sequence is CASSYSPGRGTDTQYF. The CDR3 nucleotides are TGTGCTAGCAGTTACTCGCCAGGCCGGGGGACAGATACGCAGTATTTT. The V and J genes are TRBV6-5 and TRBJ2-3; maybe TRBD2 (6 bases). Germline loops: CDR1 MNHEY, CDR2 SVGAGI. This CDR3 is built from 16 residues.

As for this clone: Other DNA sequences in this specimen translate into the identical CDR3. The chain recombines TRBV4-3 with TRBJ2-1; TRBD1 is a possible D gene (6 bases). There are 16 residues in the CDR3. Trimming took off 0 bases at V and 4 bases at J, with 13 bases between the two ends. Germline V gives CDR1 LGHNA, CDR2 YSLEER. The CDR3 DNA sequence: TGCGCCAGCAGCCAAGAGGCGGACAGCTTTTACAATGAGCAGTTCTTC. Amino acid sequence: CASSQEADSFYNEQFF.

This clone turned up a few times. The chain recombines TRBV6-1 with TRBJ1-2; possibly TRBD1 for D (6 bases). Deletions cut 1 base from V and 6 bases from J, with 18 bases between. Germline CDR1 is MNHNS and CDR2 is SASEGT. There are 16 residues in the CDR3. The CDR3 protein is CASSEEGGVGLNGYTF. The CDR3 DNA sequence: TGTGCCAGCAGTGAAGAGGGGGGGGTAGGGTTGAATGGCTACACCTTC.

In this sample, this clone turned up once. The genes are TRBV7-7 and TRBJ1-4, with D possibly TRBD1 on 6 matching bases. Germline assignment: CDR1 SSHAT and CDR2 FNYEAQ (reference sequence). Trimming cost V 4 bases and J 4 bases, with 25 bases left between them. The CDR3 is made up of 19 amino acids. As DNA, the CDR3 is TGTGCCAGCAGCTGGACGGGGCAGGGGACCCCTCCGAGTAATGAAAAACTGTTTTTT. This sequence encodes CASSWTGQGTPPSNEKLFF.

This sequence joins TRBV5-6 and TRBJ2-7; D not resolved. The germline V and J ends were trimmed by 2 bases and 3 bases, with 12 bases remaining between them. The CDR3 extends over 14 amino acids. CDR1 is SGHDT and CDR2 is YYEEEE in the germline V gene. The CDR3 bases are TGTGCCAGCAGCTTTACGGGTTACGTCTACGAGCAGTACTTC. Its translation is CASSFTGYVYEQYF.

The chain employs TRBV4-1 and TRBJ2-5; D gene unclear. This CDR3 comprises 14 residues. Germline values: CDR1 MGHRA, CDR2 YSYEKL. With 8 bases removed from V and 3 bases from J, the gap between germline ends came to 16 bases. Here the CDR3 reads CASASRMSEETQYF. DNA of the CDR3: TGCGCCAGCGCTTCCCGGATGAGCGAAGAGACCCAGTACTTC.

The gene calls are TRBV6-1 and TRBJ1-4; D remains unclear. Germline CDR1 and CDR2: MNHNS and SASEGT. This CDR3 spans 16 amino acids. V lost 2 bases, J lost 4 bases, and 14 bases lay in between. CDR3 DNA: TGTGCCAGCAGTGAACTTGGGCAGCCGTATAATGAAAAACTGTTTTTT. This translates into CASSELGQPYNEKLFF.

This clone has just a few counts. This chain links TRBV6-4 with TRBJ2-1; perhaps TRBD1 as D (5 bases). The germline CDR1 and CDR2 sequences are MRHNA and SNTAGT. V was cut by 4 bases and J by 8 bases, with 15 bases left in between. The CDR3 is 14 amino acids. CDR3 sequence reads: CASSAQGISDEQFF. In DNA form, the CDR3 reads TGTGCCAGCAGTGCGCAGGGTATCAGCGATGAGCAGTTCTTC.

The genes are TRBV30 and TRBJ1-5; possibly TRBD1 for D (5 bases). CDR1 is GTSNPN, CDR2 SVGIG, per germline (reference sequence). The CDR3 contains 14 residues. Trimming shortened V by 0 bases and J by 5 bases, and 11 bases separated the two germline ends. The CDR3 DNA reads as TGTGCCTGGAGTGTAAACAGGAACGATCAGCCCCAGCATTTT. As protein: CAWSVNRNDQPQHF.

V gene TRBV5-1 combines with J gene TRBJ2-7, with a possible D match to TRBD1 (6 bases). This CDR3 has 14 residues. V dropped 7 bases and J dropped 0 bases, with 14 bases sitting between them. CDR1 is SGHRS and CDR2 is YFSETQ in the germline V gene. This CDR3 reads CASGGQPSSYEQYF. CDR3 nucleotides: TGCGCCAGCGGAGGACAGCCGAGCTCCTACGAGCAGTACTTC.

The chain couples TRBV29-1 to TRBJ1-2; tentative D call: TRBD1 (5 bases). Germline CDR1 SQVTM, CDR2 ANQGSEA. The CDR3 covers 15 residues. V lost 3 bases, J lost 4 bases, and 18 bases lay in between. The CDR3 protein is CSVDDTGANLYGYTF. The CDR3 bases are TGCAGCGTTGATGATACAGGAGCCAACCTCTATGGCTACACCTTC. The whole variable domain, remainder taken from reference TRBV29-1 and TRBJ1-2, is SAVISQKPSRDICQRGTSLTIQCQVDSQVTMMFWYRQQPGQSLTLIATANQGSEATYESGFVIDKFPISRPNLTFSTLTVSNMSPEDSSIYLCSVDDTGANLYGYTFGSGTRLTVV.

This clone was seen a few times. The gene calls are TRBV7-9 and TRBJ1-2; TRBD1 agrees at 9 bases. Unmatched junction bases numbered 4, after V lost 5 bases and J lost 6 bases. Germline values: CDR1 SEHNR, CDR2 FQNEAQ (reference sequence). This CDR3 comprises 13 residues. CDR3 nucleotides: TGTGCCAGCAGCCCGACAGGGGGAAATGGCTACACCTTC. Translation: CASSPTGGNGYTF.

The V call is TRBV11-2, the J call TRBJ2-2; 10 bases are a match to TRBD2. The ends lost 5 bases at V and 7 bases at J; junction bases unmatched: 7. There are 15 residues in the CDR3. Germline loops: CDR1 SGHAT, CDR2 FQNNGV. The CDR3 reads CASSPMGLAYGELFF. In DNA, the CDR3 is TGTGCCAGCAGCCCAATGGGACTAGCGTACGGGGAGCTGTTTTTT.

CDR3 protein: CASSPPGQPEKLFF. CDR3 nucleotide sequence: TGTGCCAGCTCACCACCGGGACAGCCAGAAAAACTGTTTTTT. The rearrangement joins TRBV18 to TRBJ1-4; 7 nucleotides align to TRBD1. This CDR3 is 14 amino acids long. After removal of 0 bases from V and 8 bases from J, the junction contained 3 bases not matched to a gene. Germline-derived CDR1 and CDR2 are KGHSH and LQKENI.